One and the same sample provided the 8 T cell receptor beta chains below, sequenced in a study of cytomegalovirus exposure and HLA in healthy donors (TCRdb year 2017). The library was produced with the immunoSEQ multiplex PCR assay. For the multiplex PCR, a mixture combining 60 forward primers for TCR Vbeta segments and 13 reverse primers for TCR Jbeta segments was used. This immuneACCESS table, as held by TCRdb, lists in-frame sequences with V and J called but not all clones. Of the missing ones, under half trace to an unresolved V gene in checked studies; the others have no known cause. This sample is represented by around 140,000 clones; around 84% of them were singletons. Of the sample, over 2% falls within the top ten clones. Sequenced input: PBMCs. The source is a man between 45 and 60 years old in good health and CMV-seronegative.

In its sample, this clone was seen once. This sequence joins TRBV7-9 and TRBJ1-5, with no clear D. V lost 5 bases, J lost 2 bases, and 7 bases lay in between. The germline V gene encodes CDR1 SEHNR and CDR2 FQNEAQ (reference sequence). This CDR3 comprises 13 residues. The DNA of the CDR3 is TGTGCCAGCAGCACTACGGGCAATCAGCCCCAGCATTTT. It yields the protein CASSTTGNQPQHF.

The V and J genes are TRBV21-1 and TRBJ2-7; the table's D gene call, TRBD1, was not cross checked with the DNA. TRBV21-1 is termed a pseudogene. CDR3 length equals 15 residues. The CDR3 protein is CAAHPDRGRSYEQYF. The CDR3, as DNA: TGTGCCGCCCACCCCGACAGGGGGCGATCCTACGAGCAGTACTTC.

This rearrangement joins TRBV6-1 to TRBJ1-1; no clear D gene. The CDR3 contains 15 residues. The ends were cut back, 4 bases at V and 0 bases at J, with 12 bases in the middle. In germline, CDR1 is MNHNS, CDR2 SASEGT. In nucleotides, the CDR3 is TGTGCCAGCAGTGGACACGGAATAATGAACACTGAAGCTTTCTTT. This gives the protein CASSGHGIMNTEAFF.

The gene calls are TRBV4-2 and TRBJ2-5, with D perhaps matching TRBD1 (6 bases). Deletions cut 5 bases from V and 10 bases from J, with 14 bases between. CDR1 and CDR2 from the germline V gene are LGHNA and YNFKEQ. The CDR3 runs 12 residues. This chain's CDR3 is CASSSSGTNQYF. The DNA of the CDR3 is TGTGCCAGCAGCTCCTCCGGGACAAACCAGTACTTC.

CDR3 DNA: TGTGCCAGCAGTCTCTCACTAACCGGGACAGGGGAAGGGCAGTACTTC. This sequence encodes CASSLSLTGTGEGQYF. The chain joins TRBV28 to TRBJ2-7, with 10 bases lining up with TRBD1. Unmatched junction bases numbered 16, after V lost 5 bases and J lost 9 bases. Looked up from germline, CDR1 is MDHEN and CDR2 is SYDVKM. CDR3 size: 16 residues.

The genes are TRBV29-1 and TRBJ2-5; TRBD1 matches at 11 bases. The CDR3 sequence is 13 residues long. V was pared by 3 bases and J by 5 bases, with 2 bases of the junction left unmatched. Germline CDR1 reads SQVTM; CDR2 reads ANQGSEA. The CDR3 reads CSVDGTGGETQYF. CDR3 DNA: TGCAGCGTTGACGGGACAGGGGGGGAGACCCAGTACTTC. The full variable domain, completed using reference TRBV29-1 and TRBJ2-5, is SAVISQKPSRDICQRGTSLTIQCQVDSQVTMMFWYRQQPGQSLTLIATANQGSEATYESGFVIDKFPISRPNLTFSTLTVSNMSPEDSSIYLCSVDGTGGETQYFGPGTRLLVL.

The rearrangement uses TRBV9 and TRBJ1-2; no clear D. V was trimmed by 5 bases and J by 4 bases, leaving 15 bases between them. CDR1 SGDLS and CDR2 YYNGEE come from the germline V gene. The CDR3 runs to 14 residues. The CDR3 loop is CASSPWESSYGYTF. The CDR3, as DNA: TGTGCCAGCAGTCCCTGGGAGTCCTCCTATGGCTACACCTTC.

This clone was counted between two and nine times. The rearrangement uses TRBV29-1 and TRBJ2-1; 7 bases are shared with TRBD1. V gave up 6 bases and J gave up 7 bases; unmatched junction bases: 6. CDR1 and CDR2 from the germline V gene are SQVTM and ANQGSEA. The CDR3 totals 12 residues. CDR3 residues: CSVSTGINEQFF. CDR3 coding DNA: TGCAGCGTATCGACAGGGATTAATGAGCAGTTCTTC.